These T cell receptor beta chains were read from a single sample in a study of cytomegalovirus exposure and HLA in healthy donors. The repertoire was sequenced with immunoSEQ multiplex PCR; TCRdb's copy has only in-frame clones and lacks some. Of roughly 110,000 clones in the sample, roughly two thirds were seen once. Sample: PBMCs. The receptors here all came from a female donor in good health and CMV-seronegative. Both conserved end residues are part of each CDR3. D genes are given only for firm matches. Clone size is stated in some rows and not others, as once, few, many or a class when expanded.

V	size	J	D	DNA	CDR3
TRBV5-5	few	TRBJ2-5	TRBD1	TGTGCCAGCAGCAAGGGACAGGGGTTACAAGAGACCCAGTACTTC	CASSKGQGLQETQYF
TRBV5-8	-	TRBJ2-5	-	TGTGCCAGCAGCCTACAGTACCAAGAGACCCAGTACTTC	CASSLQYQETQYF
TRBV5-1	-	TRBJ2-1	-	TGCGCCAGCAGGCTCTCCCAGAACAATGAGCAGTTCTTC	CASRLSQNNEQFF
TRBV27	-	TRBJ2-7	-	TGTGCCAGCAGTTTTCGGGGGGCCCACGAGCAGTACTTC	CASSFRGAHEQYF
TRBV4-1	-	TRBJ2-7	-	TGCGCCAGCAGCCAAGGAGGGCTTAGCTCCTACGAGCAGTACTTC	CASSQGGLSSYEQYF
TRBV7-2	-	TRBJ2-5	-	TGTGCCAGCAGCTTATGGCAGGCGGGGGAGACCCAGTACTTC	CASSLWQAGETQYF
TRBV6-5	-	TRBJ2-2	-	TGTGCCAGCAGTTGGCAAAGTACCGGGGAGCTGTTTTTT	CASSWQSTGELFF
TRBV5-1	-	TRBJ2-2	TRBD2	TGCGCCAGCAGCTGGACTAGCGGAGCGAACACCGGGGAGCTGTTTTTT	CASSWTSGANTGELFF
TRBV7-2	-	TRBJ1-2	-	TGTGCCAGCAGCTTAGTGGCTGCAGGGGCCCTCTATGGCTACACCTTC	CASSLVAAGALYGYTF
TRBV7-9	-	TRBJ1-4	-	TGTGCCAGCAGCATGGCGGCTGTTAATGAAAAACTGTTTTTT	CASSMAAVNEKLFF
TRBV18	-	TRBJ2-7	TRBD1	TGTGCCAGCTCACCGGGACAGGGGATATACGAGCAGTACTTC	CASSPGQGIYEQYF
TRBV7-2	-	TRBJ2-2	-	TGTGCCAGCAGCTTAGAGCTATCGACCGGGGAGCTGTTTTTT	CASSLELSTGELFF
TRBV7-9	-	TRBJ1-5	-	TGTGCCAGCAGTTACGCGGGGCAGCCCCAGCATTTT	CASSYAGQPQHF
TRBV7-7	-	TRBJ2-5	TRBD2	TGTGCCAGCAGCTTAGGGGGGAGGGCCGGGGAGACCCAGTACTTC	CASSLGGRAGETQYF
TRBV7-3	-	TRBJ2-1	TRBD2	TGTGCCAGCAGTTCCCAAGCGGGGGGCCGCTCCTACAATGAGCAGTTCTTC	CASSSQAGGRSYNEQFF
TRBV19	-	TRBJ1-5	-	TGTGCCAGTAGTAGGCGGCGGAATAGCAATCAGCCCCAGCATTTT	CASSRRRNSNQPQHF
TRBV7-6	-	TRBJ2-1	TRBD1	TGTGCCAGCAGCTTAGTGGGACAGGGTGGCAATGAGCAGTTCTTC	CASSLVGQGGNEQFF
TRBV9	-	TRBJ2-1	TRBD2	TGTGCCAGCAGCGCCATGTTGGCGGGAGGGTCTTCGAATGAGCAGTTCTTC	CASSAMLAGGSSNEQFF
TRBV10-1	-	TRBJ2-3	TRBD2	TGCGCCAGCAGTGGCCGGACTAGCGGGAACTCAGATACGCAGTATTTT	CASSGRTSGNSDTQYF
TRBV28	-	TRBJ2-3	TRBD1	TGTGCCAGCAGTTTAGGGCCAGGGGGCCAGGATACGCAGTATTTT	CASSLGPGGQDTQYF
TRBV5-1	once	TRBJ1-2	TRBD1	TGCGCCAGCAGCTCGGACAGGGGTACTTGGGTGAGCTACACCTTC	CASSSDRGTWVSYTF
TRBV11-3	-	TRBJ2-1	TRBD2	TGTGCCAGCAGCTCGGGGGGGAACAATGAGCAGTTCTTC	CASSSGGNNEQFF
TRBV11-3	-	TRBJ2-6	-	TGTGCCAGCAGCACCCCCGTGGGTTGGGCAGCTGGGGCCAACGTCCTGACTTTC	CASSTPVGWAAGANVLTF
TRBV13	-	TRBJ2-7	TRBD2	TGTGCCAGCAGCTTCGAGAATAGCGGGTCCTACGAGCAGTACTTC	CASSFENSGSYEQYF
TRBV2	once	TRBJ2-4	TRBD1	TGTGCCAGCAGTGATATCGTGGTCGGCGCAGGGGGAAGCATTCAGTACTTC	CASSDIVVGAGGSIQYF
TRBV18	-	TRBJ2-1	TRBD1	TGTGCCAGCAAACAAGGGACAGGGACGTACAATGAGCAGTTCTTC	CASKQGTGTYNEQFF
TRBV28	once	TRBJ2-7	-	TGTGCCAGCAGGTCCGGGTTGTCTCAAGCGCAGTACTTC	CASRSGLSQAQYF
TRBV11-2	-	TRBJ2-2	TRBD2	TGTGCCAGCAGCGTTAGCGGGATTAACACCGGGGAGCTGTTTTTT	CASSVSGINTGELFF
TRBV28	-	TRBJ2-1	TRBD2	TGTGCCAGCTTAGGTGGGCGGGAGGGCTACAATGAGCAGTTCTTC	CASLGGREGYNEQFF
TRBV30	-	TRBJ1-3	TRBD1	TGTGCCTGGAGCAGGGGGGCTGGAAACACCATATATTTT	CAWSRGAGNTIYF
TRBV7-8	-	TRBJ2-1	TRBD2	TGTGCCAGCAGCAAGACAGGACTAGCTGATGAGCAGTTCTTC	CASSKTGLADEQFF
TRBV7-9	-	TRBJ2-7	TRBD1	TGTGCCAGCAGCTCTCCCACAGGGGAATGGGAGCAGTACTTC	CASSSPTGEWEQYF
TRBV25-1	few	TRBJ2-2	TRBD2	TGTGCCAGCAGGGGACTAGCGGCCACCGGGGAGCTGTTTTTT	CASRGLAATGELFF
TRBV7-2	-	TRBJ2-7	TRBD2	TGTGCCAGCAGCTTAGTCTCGCGGGAGGGGGGTGAGCAGTACTTC	CASSLVSREGGEQYF
TRBV9	few	TRBJ2-2	-	TGTGCCAGCAGAGCGGCAAACACCGGGGAGCTGTTTTTT	CASRAANTGELFF
TRBV12-5	-	TRBJ2-1	TRBD1	TGTGCTAGTGGTTTGACAACCCCGGGGACAGGGGCCCAACTAGTATGGAATGAGCAGTTCTTC	CASGLTTPGTGAQLVWNEQFF
TRBV28	-	TRBJ2-3	-	TGTGCCAGCAGCCTTAGCACAGATACGCAGTATTTT	CASSLSTDTQYF
TRBV7-3	-	TRBJ2-3	-	TGTGCCAGCAGCTTCGGCACAGATACGCAGTATTTT	CASSFGTDTQYF
TRBV7-9	-	TRBJ2-3	-	TGTGCCAGCAGCTTAAGAGTGGTAGTACCCCTGGGCCCAGATACGCAGTATTTT	CASSLRVVVPLGPDTQYF
TRBV19	-	TRBJ1-4	-	TGTGCCAGTAGTACCCAGGCTGAAAAACTGTTTTTT	CASSTQAEKLFF
TRBV5-4	once	TRBJ1-2	-	TGTGCCAGCAGATCGCCCCGGGAACCCCACTATGGCTACACCTTC	CASRSPREPHYGYTF
TRBV27	few	TRBJ2-1	TRBD1	TGTGCCAGCAGTTGGATGTACAGGGGCAGCTCCTACAATGAGCAGTTCTTC	CASSWMYRGSSYNEQFF
TRBV19	-	TRBJ2-3	TRBD2	TGTGCCAGTAGTAGTCTAGCGGACGACACAGATACGCAGTATTTT	CASSSLADDTDTQYF
TRBV9	-	TRBJ2-1	TRBD2	TGTGCCAGCAGCGGTGGGGGAGGGCCGCACAATGAGCAGTTCTTC	CASSGGGGPHNEQFF
TRBV19	-	TRBJ1-4	-	TGTGCCAGTAGTACGGGGGAGGATAAAGAAAAACTGTTTTTT	CASSTGEDKEKLFF
TRBV2	-	TRBJ2-1	TRBD2	TGTGCCAGCGGGGGGGGGTTAGGAAATGAGCAGTTCTTC	CASGGGLGNEQFF
TRBV11-2	-	TRBJ2-7	TRBD2	TGTGCCAGCAGCTTACTAGCGGGAGTAGACGAGCAGTACTTC	CASSLLAGVDEQYF
TRBV4-1	-	TRBJ2-2	-	TGCGCCAGCAGCCCCAGGGCCGGGGAGCTGTTTTTT	CASSPRAGELFF
TRBV7-2	-	TRBJ2-1	-	TGTGCCAGCAGCTTAGAGGGGAACTCCTACAATGAGCAGTTCTTC	CASSLEGNSYNEQFF
TRBV10-1	-	TRBJ2-7	TRBD1	TGCGCCAGCGGCCGGGACAGGGATTACGAGCAGTACTTC	CASGRDRDYEQYF
TRBV4-1	few	TRBJ2-7	-	TGCGCCAGCAGCCAAGCGGAGATCTCCTACGAGCAGTACTTC	CASSQAEISYEQYF
TRBV5-4	few	TRBJ2-1	-	TGTGCCAGCAGCCCAGAGCGGTACAATGAGCAGTTCTTC	CASSPERYNEQFF
TRBV30	-	TRBJ2-1	TRBD2	TGTGCCTGGAGTATTAGCGGGACTAGAGGATTCTTC	CAWSISGTRGFF
TRBV7-9	once	TRBJ2-7	-	TGTGCCAGCAGCTTAGGGGACTTGACCTACGAGCAGTACTTC	CASSLGDLTYEQYF